The rows below give T cell receptor beta chains drawn from one sample of a study of blood T cell repertoires in COVID-19. TCRdb's table, derived via immunoSEQ multiplex PCR, lists solely in-frame clones and lacks some. The repertoire holds hundreds of thousands of clones, with about 86% as singletons. Sequences were obtained from PBMCs or T cells enriched from blood (not recorded which). The origin of the receptors is a woman aged 40 to 50 with acute COVID-19. Each CDR3 is given with its conserved first and last residue. D genes are given only for firm matches.

D,J,V,CDR3
-,TRBJ2-1,TRBV7-2,CASSSAGTYSYNEQFF
-,TRBJ2-1,TRBV28,CASSLSRALWDEQFF
TRBD1,TRBJ2-7,TRBV2,CASSLLDRGHEQYF
-,TRBJ1-1,TRBV18,CASSPQLNTEAFF
TRBD2,TRBJ2-5,TRBV7-9,CASSNLAGVETQYF
-,TRBJ2-5,TRBV5-1,CASSWEGHRGGETQYF
-,TRBJ2-2,TRBV3-1/TRBV3-2,CASSQGPLYTGELFF
-,TRBJ1-6,TRBV15,CATSPQGANNSPLHF
-,TRBJ1-1,TRBV12-3/TRBV12-4,CASSFGGTEAFF
-,TRBJ2-5,TRBV5-1,CASSIGRGVFRTETQYF
-,TRBJ1-1,TRBV25-1,CASSPMWEIMNTEAFF
TRBD2,TRBJ2-3,TRBV24-1,CATSDPFPAGGLTDTQYF
-,TRBJ2-1,TRBV2,CASSDWEDNEQFF
-,TRBJ2-1,TRBV10-3,CAISELSGNEQFF
-,TRBJ1-4,TRBV28,CATRKGATNEKLFF
TRBD1,TRBJ2-5,TRBV5-1,CASSFPDRVETQYF
-,TRBJ2-3,TRBV6-2/TRBV6-3,CASSYPSLSAGSTDTQYF
TRBD1,TRBJ1-5,TRBV5-1,CASSLAPLTGAQPQHF
TRBD1,TRBJ1-5,TRBV7-2,CASSTGASTPQHF
-,TRBJ2-3,TRBV12-1,CASSFWTSGELDTQYF
-,TRBJ2-2,TRBV27,CASRRQYSDTGELFF
-,TRBJ2-3,TRBV11-2,CASSPQGDTQYF
-,TRBJ2-5,TRBV5-1,CASSPLPSETQYF
-,TRBJ2-7,TRBV27,CASSRSSYDEQYF
TRBD1,TRBJ2-7,TRBV29-1,CSVRQGLVNEQYF
-,TRBJ2-1,TRBV7-9,CASSLAYEQFF
TRBD1,TRBJ2-2,TRBV24-1,CATSDWTGQRINGGELFF
-,TRBJ2-2,TRBV7-9,CASSLEQNTGELFF
TRBD2,TRBJ2-5,TRBV19,CASSIGGTSGRPIQETQYF
TRBD1,TRBJ2-5,TRBV19,CASSKTGAQETQYF
-,TRBJ1-6,TRBV15,CATSRDRGSPLHF
TRBD1,TRBJ1-2,TRBV2,CASSEDRASYGYTF
-,TRBJ1-2,TRBV14,CASSQDAGPPFYGYTF
-,TRBJ1-3,TRBV7-2,CASSLRGTNVWVSGNTIYF
-,TRBJ2-1,TRBV9,CASTSSYNEQFF
TRBD1,TRBJ2-1,TRBV2,CASRKEGQVGTYNEQFF
TRBD1,TRBJ2-3,TRBV5-4,CATTGELKLPDTQYF
-,TRBJ1-1,TRBV6-5,CASSYRGVMNTEAFF
TRBD2,TRBJ2-1,TRBV7-2,CASRQNLAGPYNEQFF
-,TRBJ1-6,TRBV28,CASIPTTGGFGPLHF
-,TRBJ2-5,TRBV28,CATVLSGPETQYF
TRBD1,TRBJ1-5,TRBV15,CATSRDRGREQPQHF
-,TRBJ1-5,TRBV18,CASSPTGGRSNQPQHF
TRBD1,TRBJ2-2,TRBV2,CASSGTGLITGELFF
TRBD1,TRBJ2-7,TRBV11-2,CASSADRAHEQYF
-,TRBJ2-1,TRBV27,CASSSSGTEQFF
TRBD1,TRBJ1-1,TRBV9,CASSLEGASEAFF
-,TRBJ2-7,TRBV7-9,CASSEGLKEEYF
TRBD1,TRBJ2-6,TRBV19,CASTLDAGGSSSGANVLTF
-,TRBJ1-6,TRBV19,CASSISILSPLHF
-,TRBJ2-7,TRBV2,CASREISVPYEQYF
TRBD2,TRBJ2-7,TRBV19,CASSMSSGRNEQYF
-,TRBJ1-5,TRBV6-5,CASSYSKGAGNQPQHF
TRBD2,TRBJ2-7,TRBV5-1,CASSGLAGKTYEQYF
TRBD1,TRBJ2-7,TRBV15,CATSFGTGNYEQYF